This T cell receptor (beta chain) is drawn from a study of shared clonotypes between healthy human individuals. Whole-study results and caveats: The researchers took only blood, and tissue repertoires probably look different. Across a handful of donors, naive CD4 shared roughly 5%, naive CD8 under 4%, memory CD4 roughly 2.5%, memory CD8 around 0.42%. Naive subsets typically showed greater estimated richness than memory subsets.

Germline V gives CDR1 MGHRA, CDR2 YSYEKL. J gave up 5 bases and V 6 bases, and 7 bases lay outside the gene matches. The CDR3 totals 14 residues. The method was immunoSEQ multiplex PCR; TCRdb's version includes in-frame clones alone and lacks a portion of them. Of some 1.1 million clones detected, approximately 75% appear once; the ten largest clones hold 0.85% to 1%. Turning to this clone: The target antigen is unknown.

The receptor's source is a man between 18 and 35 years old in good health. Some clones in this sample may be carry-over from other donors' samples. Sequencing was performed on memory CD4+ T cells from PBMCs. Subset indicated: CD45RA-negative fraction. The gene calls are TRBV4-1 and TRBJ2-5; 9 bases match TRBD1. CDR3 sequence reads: CASSTGGRAETQYF. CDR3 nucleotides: TGCGCCAGCAGTACAGGGGGCCGGGCGGAGACCCAGTACTTC.